A single sample is the source of the 2 T cell receptor beta chains below, sequenced in a study of human thymus T cells. Surgeons resected thymus tissue during corrective heart surgery. Assay: immunoSEQ multiplex PCR; the TCRdb copy retains only in-frame clones and omits some. The table lists about 130,000 clones, around 96% of them singletons. The sample was thymus tissue. Source of these receptors: a boy in the first two years of life with a congenital heart defect but otherwise immunologically healthy.

The chain joins TRBV6-6 to TRBJ1-5; the match to TRBD1 covers 10 bases. J gave up 6 bases and V 2 bases, and 1 base lay outside the gene matches. The CDR3 length is 14 residues. The germline V gene encodes CDR1 MNHNY and CDR2 SVGAGI (reference sequence). The CDR3 region is CASSYDRGPQPQHF. The CDR3 DNA is TGTGCCAGCAGTTACGACAGGGGGCCTCAGCCCCAGCATTTT.

The rearrangement uses TRBV7-8 and TRBJ1-5, with D uncertain. The CDR3 extends over 15 amino acids. The V end lost 5 bases, the J end lost 5 bases, and 16 bases lay between the germline ends. Germline V lookup: CDR1 SGHVS, CDR2 FQNEAQ. CDR3 sequence: CASSPTGKRDQPQHF. The CDR3 DNA reads TGTGCCAGCAGCCCGACGGGAAAAAGGGATCAGCCCCAGCATTTT.